The rows below give T cell receptor beta chains drawn from one sample of a study of cytomegalovirus exposure and HLA in healthy donors. The table came from immunoSEQ multiplex PCR; TCRdb's copy has only in-frame clones and leaves some out. This sample has approximately 150,000 clones; roughly three quarters occur once, and the top ten carry roughly 0.9%. Sequencing used PBMCs. These receptors all stem from an older woman in good health and CMV-seronegative. Each CDR3 is given without its conserved first and last residue. A D gene is named only where the DNA matches it firmly.

CDR3 protein: ASFSDTQY; V gene: TRBV28; D gene: .; J gene: TRBJ2-3
CDR3 protein: ASSVERQGGYT; V gene: TRBV2; D gene: .; J gene: TRBJ1-2
CDR3 protein: ASSNRVNTEAF; V gene: TRBV5-1; D gene: .; J gene: TRBJ1-1
CDR3 protein: ASSLDRGGVTNEKLF; V gene: TRBV5-1; D gene: TRBD1; J gene: TRBJ1-4
CDR3 protein: ASRDRAFNIQY; V gene: TRBV2; D gene: TRBD1; J gene: TRBJ2-4
CDR3 protein: ASTRRASGAGELF; V gene: TRBV28; D gene: TRBD2; J gene: TRBJ2-2
CDR3 protein: ASSGQGVAYEQY; V gene: TRBV5-1; D gene: TRBD1; J gene: .
CDR3 protein: ASSPGSNTEAF; V gene: TRBV19; D gene: .; J gene: TRBJ1-1
CDR3 protein: ASSQVGYRDSSGANVLT; V gene: TRBV14; D gene: TRBD1; J gene: TRBJ2-6
CDR3 protein: ASSRWAALSQVQY; V gene: TRBV7-2; D gene: .; J gene: TRBJ2-5
CDR3 protein: ASDRGGNQPQH; V gene: TRBV19; D gene: TRBD1; J gene: TRBJ1-5
CDR3 protein: ASSPKRTGFRNQPQH; V gene: TRBV7-3; D gene: TRBD1; J gene: TRBJ1-5
CDR3 protein: ASSLGTSPREQF; V gene: TRBV28; D gene: TRBD2; J gene: TRBJ2-1
CDR3 protein: ASSIWTGGDEKLF; V gene: TRBV19; D gene: TRBD1; J gene: TRBJ1-4
CDR3 protein: ASSEMGTSYEQY; V gene: TRBV6-1; D gene: .; J gene: TRBJ2-7
CDR3 protein: ASSLKSRALRPGDTQY; V gene: TRBV27; D gene: .; J gene: TRBJ2-3
CDR3 protein: ASSKGDGGSNEKLF; V gene: TRBV28; D gene: .; J gene: TRBJ1-4
CDR3 protein: ASSLIGDGEAF; V gene: TRBV28; D gene: .; J gene: TRBJ1-1
CDR3 protein: ASSSYSGDYNEQF; V gene: TRBV11-2; D gene: TRBD2; J gene: TRBJ2-1
CDR3 protein: SVEGGSYNEQF; V gene: TRBV29-1; D gene: .; J gene: TRBJ2-1
CDR3 protein: ATSKGTGRRTNYGYT; V gene: TRBV15; D gene: TRBD1; J gene: TRBJ1-2
CDR3 protein: ASSSGQNEKLF; V gene: TRBV5-1; D gene: .; J gene: TRBJ1-4